These T cell receptor beta chains were read from a single sample in a study of T cells in Graves' hyperthyroidism and ophthalmopathy. TCRdb ran MiXCR on the multiplex PCR reads and lists one entry per CDR3 protein. The sample yields 700,000 to 950,000 distinct CDR3 sequences, approximately 40% seen once. Source material: blood. These receptors were obtained from a woman aged 40 to 49 with Graves' hyperthyroidism. Both conserved end residues are part of each CDR3. Clone size is not always given. Where it is, it says once, few, many or a class for expanded clones.

CDR3 | J | V | size
CATSSYRDDQPQHF | TRBJ1-5 | TRBV24-1 | many
CASSVGEADTF | TRBJ1-2 | TRBV2 | many
CSARVMVWDRGLDEQYF | TRBJ2-7 | TRBV20-1 | .
CASSLAWGTYQPQHF | TRBJ1-5 | TRBV7-2 | many
CASRASGGHQETQYF | TRBJ2-5 | TRBV12-3/TRBV12-4 | .
CATSVRKGGVTDTQYF | TRBJ2-3 | TRBV24-1 | few
CATSPVEGRVGGVSNQPQHF | TRBJ1-5 | TRBV24-1 | many
CASSLAGGRAYEQYF | TRBJ2-7 | TRBV7-9 | many
CASSLTPYSNQPQHF | TRBJ1-5 | TRBV19 | once
CAISDKGESHGYTF | TRBJ1-2 | TRBV10-3 | many
CASSRVAHSPLHF | TRBJ1-6 | TRBV6-5 | many
CASSETSGRYGYTF | TRBJ1-2 | TRBV2 | .
CASSSKTGAGNTIYF | TRBJ1-3 | TRBV7-9 | .
CAGRIGTEETQYF | TRBJ2-5 | TRBV19 | .
CASSISGNTGELFF | TRBJ2-2 | TRBV19 | few
CSATDYGYTF | TRBJ1-2 | TRBV20-1 | many
CASSGLSTDTQYF | TRBJ2-3 | TRBV19 | .
CASSRGVDPYYEQYF | TRBJ2-7 | TRBV18 | .
CASSRGGTSGFQETQYF | TRBJ2-5 | TRBV6-6 | .
CASWRTGYSDSPLHF | TRBJ1-6 | TRBV6-5 | many
CSARDSGQETQYF | TRBJ2-5 | TRBV20-1 | few
CASSRADGNFNSPLHF | TRBJ1-6 | TRBV28 | few
CATSRDFGQGGPEAFF | TRBJ1-1 | TRBV15 | many
CASSRRWEGWNTEAFF | TRBJ1-1 | TRBV12-3/TRBV12-4 | many
CASSLDPSGSTYEQYF | TRBJ2-7 | TRBV7-2 | .
CASSQPGTGYLRGYTF | TRBJ1-2 | TRBV4-2 | .
CASSQGATGEQYF | TRBJ2-7 | TRBV5-1 | many
CSVVYITEQYF | TRBJ2-7 | TRBV29-1 | few
CASRGDRLYYGYTF | TRBJ1-2 | TRBV11-2 | .
CASSSTELQPQHF | TRBJ1-5 | TRBV6-5 | .
CATGDSNNYGYTF | TRBJ1-2 | TRBV24-1 | many
CSARGDSMNYGYTF | TRBJ1-2 | TRBV20-1 | few